The 28 T cell receptor beta chains presented below share a single source sample, sequenced in a study of metastatic and nonmetastatic thyroid tumors. TCRdb re-clonotyped the PCR reads through MiXCR. Of tens of thousands of clones listed, more than 20% are singletons. No treatment of any kind had been given to any patient before thyroid surgery. Sequencing input: tumor tissue. The source is a male donor with papillary thyroid cancer or a benign thyroid nodule (not recorded which). Some clones in this sample may be carry-over from other donors' samples.

This clone was counted a few times. This chain connects TRBV19 to TRBJ2-1, with D perhaps TRBD2 (5 bases). Germline values: CDR1 LNHDA, CDR2 SQIVND (reference sequence). The CDR3 loop spans 13 amino acids. The germline V and J ends were trimmed by 7 bases and 2 bases, with 9 bases remaining between them. In DNA, the CDR3 is TGTGCCAGTACCACCGGGACCTACAATGAGCAGTTCTTC. Translated, it gives CASTTGTYNEQFF.

Here the CDR3 DNA reads TGTGCCTGGTACGACAGGGGGTATGGGGGCTACACCTTC. Residues: CAWYDRGYGGYTF. The chain uses TRBV30 and TRBJ1-2; 9 nucleotides align to TRBD1. Germline trimming cut 5 bases from V and 8 bases from J; bases unmatched to any gene: 9. Germline V gene data show CDR1 as GTSNPN and CDR2 as SVGIG (reference sequence). The CDR3 is made up of 13 amino acids.

As for this clone: A much more abundant neighbour one base away suggests this may be a read error. This chain uses TRBV27 with TRBJ2-6; D could derive from TRBD1 or TRBD2 (5 bases each). Germline V gene data show CDR1 as MNHEY and CDR2 as SMNVEV (reference sequence). The CDR3 has 18 amino acids. The CDR3 nucleotides read TGTGCCAGCAGAAGGGTAGGAGGCGGGTACTCTGGGGCCGACGTCCTGACTTTC. Translating it yields CASRRVGGGYSGADVLTF.

This clone was counted between two and nine times. CDR3 nucleotide sequence: TGTGCCAGCATCGTAGGTTCACCCCTCCACTTT. As protein: CASIVGSPLHF. The gene calls are TRBV6-2 or TRBV6-3 and TRBJ1-6; D is undetermined. This CDR3 contains 11 residues. V lost 7 bases and J 9 bases, leaving 7 bases between the germline ends. Germline CDR1 is MNHEY and CDR2 is SVGEGT.

This clone was picked up many times. The chain links TRBV19 to TRBJ2-2; D unresolved. Germline V gene sequence: CDR1 LNHDA, CDR2 SQIVND (reference sequence). The ends were cut back, 3 bases at V and 3 bases at J, with 11 bases in the middle. There are 15 residues in the CDR3. The CDR3 protein is CASSMSSVYTGELFF. The CDR3 nucleotides are TGTGCCAGTAGTATGTCCAGCGTGTACACCGGGGAGCTGTTTTTT.

This chain connects TRBV7-6 to TRBJ2-1; possibly TRBD1 for D (6 bases). This CDR3 has 11 residues. Germline V lookup: CDR1 SGHVS, CDR2 FNYEAQ. V lost 5 bases and J 10 bases, leaving 9 bases between the germline ends. In DNA form, the CDR3 reads TGTGCCAGCAGCCCCGGGACAGAGCAGTTCTTC. This translates into CASSPGTEQFF.

This clone appeared a few times. The rearrangement uses TRBV10-3 and TRBJ2-7; maybe TRBD2 (5 bases). This CDR3 is built from 12 residues. Germline CDR1 ENHRY, CDR2 SYGVKD. The V end was cut by 10 bases, the J end by 3 bases, with 13 bases between. The CDR3 protein is CATQKRDYEQYF. In nucleotides, the CDR3 is TGTGCCACTCAGAAGAGGGACTACGAGCAGTACTTC.

This clone came up once. The junction and the germline gene differ at one end; a read error may be behind it. V and J are TRBV7-2 and TRBJ2-1, with a weak D call TRBD2 (5 bases). Germline values: CDR1 SGHTA, CDR2 FQGNSA. The CDR3 loop spans 13 amino acids. This CDR3 reads CANSSCGSDEQFF. As DNA, the CDR3 is TGTGCCAACAGCTCGTGTGGGAGTGATGAGCAGTTCTTC.

As regards this clone: A much more abundant neighbour one base away suggests this may be a read error. The same CDR3 can be traced to other DNA sequences in this sample. The chain joins TRBV2 to TRBJ2-2, with 7 positions matching TRBD2. The CDR3 is 15 residues long. V trimming: 6 bases; J trimming: 4 bases; junction bases outside the gene matches: 8. Per germline, CDR1 SNHLY and CDR2 FYNNEI. The CDR3 nucleotides read TGTGCCAGCAGCGAGGAAGCGGGGAGCACCGGGGAGCTGTTTTTT. It codes for CASSEEAGSTGELFF.

This clone was seen many times. The chain is built from TRBV29-1 and TRBJ2-3; the match to TRBD2 covers 7 bases. The V gene end was trimmed by 0 bases and the J gene end by 9 bases; junction bases not matched to a gene: 6. From germline, CDR1 is SQVTM and CDR2 ANQGSEA. CDR3 length: 13 residues. The DNA of the CDR3 is TGCAGCGTTGAAGATCGGGGGGTATGGACGCAGTATTTT. It is translated as CSVEDRGVWTQYF.

This clone was observed at least ten times. This rearrangement joins TRBV27 to TRBJ2-5, with D maybe TRBD1 (6 bases). The CDR3 has 13 amino acids. V lost 2 bases to trimming and J lost 5 bases, with 9 bases between them. The germline CDR1 and CDR2 sequences are MNHEY and SMNVEV (reference sequence). CDR3 bases: TGTGCCAGCAGTTTAATGAGGGGGGAGACCCAGTACTTC. It translates to CASSLMRGETQYF.

In its sample, this clone was seen a few times. This may arise from a read error, as a much more abundant clone is one base away. The chain employs TRBV5-6 and TRBJ2-7; either TRBD1 or TRBD2 may fit D (5 bases each). Looked up from germline, CDR1 is SGHDT and CDR2 is YYEEEE. The CDR3 is 13 residues long. CDR3: CAISLGPRSEQYF. The DNA of the CDR3 is TGTGCCATCAGCTTGGGACCGAGGTCCGAGCAGTACTTC.

This clone appeared many times. This chain links TRBV4-1 with TRBJ1-4, with 11 nucleotides matching TRBD1. Germline loops: CDR1 MGHRA, CDR2 YSYEKL. V lost 0 bases, J lost 7 bases, and 4 bases stayed unmatched. This CDR3 comprises 16 residues. The CDR3 spells CASSQDGGTGGEKLFF. CDR3 coding DNA: TGCGCCAGCAGCCAAGATGGGGGGACAGGGGGTGAAAAACTGTTTTTT.

In this sample, this clone turned up many times. Other DNA sequences in the same sample also yield this CDR3. J is TRBJ2-2 and V is TRBV7-2; D call uncertain. The CDR3 sequence is 11 residues long. V lost 5 bases and J lost 10, with 8 bases in between. The germline V gene encodes CDR1 SGHTA and CDR2 FQGNSA. The CDR3 reads CASSLLEELFF. The CDR3 DNA sequence: TGTGCCAGCAGCCTATTGGAGGAGCTGTTTTTT.

This clone was counted at least ten times. The rearrangement uses TRBV10-3 and TRBJ1-5; D gene uncertain. CDR1 and CDR2 from the germline V gene are ENHRY and SYGVKD. Trimming removed 0 bases from V and 6 bases from J, with 6 bases in between. This CDR3 is 13 amino acids long. CDR3 nucleotides: TGTGCCATCAGTGAGTCATGGGGTCAGCCCCAGCATTTT. It encodes CAISESWGQPQHF.

This clone appeared once. The rearrangement links TRBV20-1 to TRBJ2-7, with 11 bases matching TRBD2. V lost 3 bases, J lost 1 base, and 5 bases stayed unmatched. The germline V gene has CDR1 DFQATT and CDR2 SNEGSKA (reference sequence). This CDR3 contains 15 residues. The CDR3 bases are TGCAGTGCTAGGGGGACTAGCGGCTTTTCCTACGAGCAGTACTTC. Its protein is CSARGTSGFSYEQYF.

The chain employs TRBV4-2 and TRBJ2-2; 8 nucleotides align to TRBD1. CDR1 is LGHNA and CDR2 is YNFKEQ in the germline V gene. This CDR3 region has 16 residues. Trimming cost V 0 bases and J 6 bases; bases outside gene matches: 6. CDR3 sequence: CASSQDLTGEAGELFF. The DNA of the CDR3 is TGTGCCAGCAGCCAAGATTTGACAGGGGAGGCCGGGGAGCTGTTTTTT.

The V call is TRBV5-1, the J call TRBJ1-1; a possible D gene is TRBD1 (6 bases). Looked up from germline, CDR1 is SGHRS and CDR2 is YFSETQ. V was trimmed by 2 bases and J by 1 base, leaving 12 bases between them. This CDR3 has 15 amino acids. The CDR3 DNA follows: TGCGCCAGCAGCTTTCCGCGACAGGAGAACACTGAAGCTTTCTTT. It is translated as CASSFPRQENTEAFF.

About this clone: A junction boundary mismatches the germline segment, possibly from a read error. The chain recombines TRBV11-2 with TRBJ2-6; no firm D call. This CDR3 comprises 16 residues. Germline V gene lookup returns CDR1 SGHAT and CDR2 FQNNGV. In nucleotides, the CDR3 is TGTGCCAGCAGCCCGACATCCCACTCTGGGGACAACGTCCTGACTTTC. It translates to CASSPTSHSGDNVLTF.

This clone was counted many times. The chain joins TRBV4-1 to TRBJ2-5, with D perhaps given as TRBD1 or TRBD2 (5 bases each). Trimming stripped 1 base from V and 5 bases from J, with 11 bases between. There are 14 residues in the CDR3. Per germline, CDR1 MGHRA and CDR2 YSYEKL. As DNA, the CDR3 is TGCGCCAGCAGCCAAGGAAGGGGAGAGGAGACCCAGTACTTC. Amino acids: CASSQGRGEETQYF.

Remarks on this clone: Compared with germline, one end of the junction differs, possibly owing to a read error. The chain has TRBV14 and TRBJ2-1; the D call may be TRBD1 or TRBD2 (5 bases each). Germline V gene sequence: CDR1 SGHDN, CDR2 FVKESK. The CDR3 has 17 amino acids. The CDR3 sequence is CASSQDLGVASYNEQLF. In DNA form, the CDR3 reads TGTGCCAGCAGCCAAGATCTGGGGGTAGCCTCCTACAATGAGCAGTTATTC.

This clone came up a few times. The chain recombines TRBV6-1 with TRBJ1-1; a possible D gene is TRBD1 (5 bases). There are 14 residues in the CDR3. Trimming shortened V by 1 base and J by 6 bases, and 12 bases separated the two germline ends. Germline CDR1 MNHNS, CDR2 SASEGT. The CDR3 sequence is CASSEGGGSAEAFF. CDR3 bases: TGTGCCAGCAGTGAAGGCGGGGGGAGCGCTGAAGCTTTCTTT.

This clone is labeled as medium-sized. The chain recombines TRBV28 with TRBJ2-6; TRBD1 aligns across 9 bases. Germline V gene data show CDR1 as MDHEN and CDR2 as SYDVKM. This CDR3 region has 18 residues. Germline trimming cut 1 base from V and 2 bases from J; bases unmatched to any gene: 6. The CDR3 DNA reads TGTGCCAGCAGTTTATCGGGACAGGGAAGGACTGGGGCCAACGTCCTGACTTTC. Its protein is CASSLSGQGRTGANVLTF.

This clone was seen only a few times. Sequence at one end of the junction differs from germline and may be a read error. This chain uses TRBV27 with TRBJ2-2; tentatively, D is TRBD2 (6 bases). Germline V gene sequence: CDR1 MNHEY, CDR2 SMNVEV (reference sequence). The CDR3 is made up of 16 amino acids. The CDR3 DNA follows: TGTGCCAGCAGTTCAACTAGCAGCTGTAACACCGGTGAGCTGTTTTTT. This translates into CASSSTSSCNTGELFF.

This clone was observed many times. V usage is TRBV28 and J usage is TRBJ1-6; no firm D call. The CDR3 covers 14 residues. The germline V and J ends were trimmed by 8 bases and 10 bases, with 18 bases remaining between them. Germline values: CDR1 MDHEN, CDR2 SYDVKM. The CDR3 sequence is CASHPIQRRSPLHF. The CDR3 region has the DNA TGTGCCAGCCATCCCATTCAAAGGAGGTCACCCCTCCACTTT.

This clone turned up a few times. The chain couples TRBV24-1 to TRBJ2-3; TRBD2 is a possible D gene (6 bases). This CDR3 is built from 15 residues. Trimming pared 4 bases from V and 6 bases from J, leaving 16 bases between. In germline, CDR1 is KGHDR, CDR2 SFDVKD. The CDR3 sequence is CATSDPRTTEDTQYF. Here the CDR3 DNA reads TGTGCCACCAGTGACCCCCGGACTACAGAGGATACGCAGTATTTT.

By frequency in the sample, this clone is medium-sized. This chain joins TRBV5-1 and TRBJ1-5, with D unclear. V lost 2 bases, J lost 4 bases, and 7 bases lay in between. The CDR3 length is 13 residues. From germline, CDR1 is SGHRS and CDR2 YFSETQ. The CDR3 sequence: CASSLAENQPQHF. The CDR3 nucleotides are TGCGCCAGCAGCTTAGCCGAGAATCAGCCCCAGCATTTT.

The table lists this clone with a few counts. This sequence joins TRBV29-1 and TRBJ2-5, with no clear D. The CDR3 runs 12 residues. The germline V and J ends were trimmed by 8 bases and 1 base, with 11 bases remaining between them. CDR1 and CDR2 (germline): SQVTM, ANQGSEA. CDR3 nucleotide sequence: TGCAGCATACAGTTCCTCCAAGAGACCCAGTACTTC. Protein sequence: CSIQFLQETQYF.